This is a list of T cell receptor beta chains from one sample in a study of follicular helper T cells after annual influenza vaccination. The repertoire was sequenced with immunoSEQ multiplex PCR; TCRdb's copy has only in-frame clones and lacks some. The sample has around 3,000 clones; around 84% are singletons. The sample in question was CXCR5+ CD38- circulating T follicular helper cells from blood, obtained 7 days after influenza vaccination. Every receptor here comes from an adult who received the influenza vaccine. The CDR3 runs from the conserved cysteine through the conserved F or W. D genes are given only for firm matches. Clone size is stated in some rows and not others, as once, few, many or a class when expanded.

j_call d_call clone_size v_call cdr3_aa cdr3_nt
TRBJ2-1 TRBD2 NA TRBV28 CASRGGLNYNEQFF TGTGCTTCCCGGGGGGGGCTGAACTACAATGAGCAGTTCTTC
TRBJ1-1 TRBD1 NA TRBV6-5 CASSLRDRAGTEAFF TGTGCCAGCAGTCTCCGGGACAGGGCGGGCACTGAAGCTTTCTTT
TRBJ1-4 NA NA TRBV5-1 CASSPAGGYEKLFF TGCGCCAGCAGCCCAGCCGGGGGTTATGAAAAACTGTTTTTT
TRBJ2-1 TRBD2 NA TRBV19 CASSTRRLAGTGEQFF TGTGCCAGTAGTACCCGTAGGCTAGCGGGGACCGGTGAGCAGTTCTTC
TRBJ2-7 NA NA TRBV7-2 CASSSGWGYEQYF TGTGCCAGCAGCTCCGGGTGGGGCTACGAGCAGTACTTC
TRBJ1-2 NA NA TRBV23-1 CASRTNAFREKGYTF TGCGCCAGCAGAACTAATGCCTTCAGGGAAAAAGGCTACACCTTC
TRBJ1-4 NA NA TRBV4-2 CASSQDHAGGVYEKLFF TGTGCCAGCAGCCAAGATCACGCGGGAGGGGTGTATGAAAAACTGTTTTTT
TRBJ1-2 NA NA TRBV6-5 CASSYSSGGITRYTF TGTGCCAGCAGTTACTCGTCTGGGGGTATCACTCGTTACACCTTC
TRBJ2-1 NA NA TRBV29-1 CSVRDNEQFF TGCAGCGTCAGGGACAATGAGCAGTTCTTC
TRBJ1-2 TRBD1 NA TRBV5-5 CASSLVTGALAGYTF TGTGCCAGCAGCTTGGTGACAGGGGCCCTTGCCGGCTACACCTTC
TRBJ1-3 NA NA TRBV4-3 CASSQDPRASGNTIYF TGCGCCAGCAGCCAAGATCCCAGGGCGTCTGGAAACACCATATATTTT
TRBJ1-1 TRBD1 NA TRBV4-3 CASSQVPGQGTGTEAFF TGCGCCAGCAGCCAAGTCCCGGGACAGGGTACGGGAACTGAAGCTTTCTTT
TRBJ2-2 TRBD1 NA TRBV7-7 CASSTGQGRAGELFF TGTGCCAGCAGCACGGGACAGGGGAGGGCCGGGGAGCTGTTTTTT
TRBJ1-1 NA NA TRBV6-5 CASSYAYGRGNTEAFF TGTGCCAGCAGTTACGCTTACGGGAGGGGGAACACTGAAGCTTTCTTT
TRBJ1-2 TRBD1 NA TRBV5-6 CASSLWQGGYYGYTF TGTGCCAGCAGCTTGTGGCAGGGGGGTTACTATGGCTACACCTTC
TRBJ1-2 NA NA TRBV7-2 CASSLAHGRYGYTF TGTGCCAGCAGCTTAGCGCATGGGCGGTATGGCTACACCTTC
TRBJ1-5 NA few TRBV9 CASSPRTGKGPQHF TGTGCCAGCAGCCCTCGGACGGGGAAGGGGCCCCAGCATTTT
TRBJ2-3 TRBD2 NA TRBV9 CASATSVGTDTQYF TGTGCCAGCGCGACTAGCGTGGGCACAGATACGCAGTATTTT
TRBJ1-2 TRBD1 NA TRBV19 CASSDQGAYGYTF TGTGCCAGTAGTGACCAGGGGGCCTATGGCTACACCTTC
TRBJ1-4 NA NA TRBV4-1 CASSPRTATNEKLFF TGCGCCAGCAGCCCAAGGACAGCAACTAATGAAAAACTGTTTTTT
TRBJ1-1 TRBD1 NA TRBV6-5 CASTHPGQGNTEAFF TGTGCCAGCACCCACCCGGGACAGGGGAACACTGAAGCTTTCTTT
TRBJ2-2 TRBD2 NA TRBV4-3 CASSRKTSGGAHGELFF TGCGCCAGCAGCCGAAAGACTAGCGGGGGGGCCCACGGGGAGCTGTTTTTT
TRBJ2-5 NA few TRBV7-2 CASSSGTNGETQYF TGTGCCAGCAGCTCCGGGACGAACGGAGAGACCCAGTACTTC
TRBJ1-1 NA NA TRBV5-8 CASSLAQGYTEAFF TGTGCCAGCAGCTTGGCCCAGGGGTACACTGAAGCTTTCTTT
TRBJ2-7 NA NA TRBV7-2 CASSLFAPPSEQYF TGTGCCAGCAGCTTATTTGCCCCCCCATCCGAGCAGTACTTC
TRBJ1-2 NA NA TRBV11-2 CASSITGNYGYTF TGTGCCAGCAGCATCACAGGGAACTATGGCTACACCTTC
TRBJ1-4 TRBD1 NA TRBV9 CASSGDSSNEKLFF TGTGCCAGCAGTGGGGACAGTTCTAATGAAAAACTGTTTTTT
TRBJ1-2 NA NA TRBV5-6 CASSRGANYGYTF TGTGCCAGCAGCCGGGGGGCTAACTATGGCTACACCTTC
TRBJ2-3 TRBD1 few TRBV29-1 CSTSGGLPDTQYF TGCAGCACCTCAGGGGGCCTTCCAGATACGCAGTATTTT
TRBJ1-3 NA once TRBV2 CASSERATSGNTIYF TGTGCCAGCAGTGAACGGGCTACCTCTGGAAACACCATATATTTT
TRBJ2-2 TRBD1 once TRBV7-2 CASSREGGRGRTGELFF TGTGCCAGCAGCCGCGAGGGGGGCAGGGGGCGGACCGGGGAGCTGTTTTTT
TRBJ1-2 NA NA TRBV6-5 CASSMLGPTLRGYTF TGTGCCAGCAGCATGTTGGGACCGACCCTCCGTGGCTACACCTTC
TRBJ1-2 NA NA TRBV7-8 CASSLVPNYGYTF TGTGCCAGCAGCTTAGTTCCTAACTATGGCTACACCTTC
TRBJ2-7 NA NA TRBV7-7 CASSQSFHSPLEQYF TGTGCCAGCAGCCAATCTTTCCATAGCCCGCTCGAGCAGTACTTC
TRBJ2-7 TRBD2 NA TRBV18 CASSLSFRGGYEQYF TGTGCCAGCTCACTAAGTTTCCGGGGAGGGTACGAGCAGTACTTC
TRBJ2-3 NA NA TRBV5-4 CASSERKQTLSTDTQYF TGTGCCAGCAGCGAAAGAAAACAGACACTCAGCACAGATACGCAGTATTTT
TRBJ2-2 NA few TRBV23-1 CASSQVLTGELFF TGCGCCAGCAGTCAAGTCCTAACCGGGGAGCTGTTTTTT
TRBJ1-2 NA NA TRBV4-1 CASSQPGQTYGYTF TGCGCCAGCAGCCAACCTGGCCAGACCTATGGCTACACCTTC
TRBJ1-5 NA NA TRBV6-5 CASCVRQGNQPQHF TGTGCCAGCTGTGTCCGACAGGGCAATCAGCCCCAGCATTTT
TRBJ1-2 NA NA TRBV27 CASSLRQTDGYTF TGTGCCAGCAGTTTGCGACAGACCGATGGCTACACCTTC
TRBJ1-2 TRBD1 NA TRBV5-1 CASSFSPTDRGTNYGYTF TGCGCCAGCAGCTTTTCGCCCACGGACAGGGGAACTAACTATGGCTACACCTTC
TRBJ2-5 NA once TRBV7-3 CASSFQETQYF TGTGCCAGCAGCTTCCAAGAGACCCAGTACTTC
TRBJ2-7 TRBD2 NA TRBV27 CASSLSRGGPYEQYF TGTGCCAGCAGTTTATCTCGGGGGGGGCCATACGAGCAGTACTTC
TRBJ2-3 TRBD1 once TRBV5-1 CASSFDRGITDTQYF TGCGCCAGCAGCTTTGACAGGGGAATCACAGATACGCAGTATTTT
TRBJ1-1 NA NA TRBV18 CASSPGMNTEAFF TGTGCCAGCTCACCGGGGATGAACACTGAAGCTTTCTTT
TRBJ2-7 TRBD2 NA TRBV7-2 CASSPGGISSYEQYF TGTGCCAGCAGCCCCGGGGGGATCAGCTCCTACGAGCAGTACTTC
TRBJ2-3 NA NA TRBV5-1 CASSYLGYTDTQYF TGCGCCAGCAGCTACCTGGGGTACACAGATACGCAGTATTTT
TRBJ1-1 TRBD1 NA TRBV6-1 CASSYRGQGTEAFF TGTGCCAGCAGCTACAGGGGGCAAGGCACTGAAGCTTTCTTT
TRBJ2-3 TRBD2 once TRBV4-2 CASRQGLAGDTQYF TGTGCCAGCAGGCAAGGACTAGCGGGGGATACGCAGTATTTT
TRBJ1-1 NA few TRBV2 CASSGDTEAFF TGTGCCAGCTCCGGGGACACTGAAGCTTTCTTT
TRBJ2-7 NA NA TRBV7-2 CASSLPWIYEQYF TGTGCCAGCAGCTTACCGTGGATCTACGAGCAGTACTTC